Below, 28 T cell receptor beta chains from the same sample are listed, as sequenced in a study of vaccination effects on CD4 cells after COVID-19. Researchers isolated CD4+ T cells once ten to eleven days of culture had elapsed. The person had a PCR-confirmed SARS-CoV-2 infection during March to December 2020. Two doses of BNT162b2 or mRNA-1273 vaccine were administered to participants. No antigens are known for them. The table came from immunoSEQ multiplex PCR; TCRdb's copy has only in-frame clones and leaves some out. Altogether 30,000 to 35,000 clones are present, roughly four fifths being singletons, with the ten largest covering about 6.1%. This specimen consisted of CD4+ T cells from PBMCs cultured without peptide, obtained after COVID-19 vaccination. The source is a human donor who had a prior SARS-CoV-2 infection.

This sequence joins TRBV25-1 and TRBJ2-1; tentatively, D is TRBD1 (7 bases). Germline CDR1 MGHDK, CDR2 SYGVNS. The CDR3 covers 13 residues. Trimming pared 6 bases from V and 7 bases from J, leaving 13 bases between. The CDR3 bases are TGTGCCAGCAGAATCAGGGGGGAGAATGAGCAGTTCTTC. As protein: CASRIRGENEQFF.

The rearrangement joins TRBV4-3 to TRBJ2-1; D gene uncertain. Germline V gene sequence: CDR1 LGHNA, CDR2 YSLEER. Trimming took 0 bases from V and 9 from J, leaving 9 bases between them. This CDR3 has 13 amino acids. The CDR3 region is CASSQDLNTEQFF. In nucleotides, the CDR3 is TGCGCCAGCAGCCAAGACTTGAACACTGAGCAGTTCTTC.

The CDR3 reads CASSPLGADTEQYF. The CDR3 nucleotides read TGTGCCAGCTCACCATTGGGGGCAGATACAGAGCAGTACTTC. The chain employs TRBV18 and TRBJ2-7; possibly TRBD1 for D (6 bases). Germline assignment: CDR1 KGHSH and CDR2 LQKENI. The CDR3 is 14 amino acids. Between the trimmed V and J ends, which lost 2 bases and 7 bases, there was a span of 15 bases.

The V gene is TRBV29-1, the J gene TRBJ2-5; D remains ambiguous. V was clipped by 7 bases and J by 5 bases, with 14 bases between them. The CDR3 loop spans 12 amino acids. Germline assignment: CDR1 SQVTM and CDR2 ANQGSEA. The CDR3 is CSALGSLETQYF. DNA of the CDR3: TGCAGCGCCCTCGGATCCTTGGAGACCCAGTACTTC.

This chain connects TRBV5-1 to TRBJ1-1, with D unclear. Germline V gives CDR1 SGHRS, CDR2 YFSETQ. Trimming shortened V by 5 bases and J by 0 bases, and 11 bases separated the two germline ends. The CDR3 contains 14 residues. As DNA, the CDR3 is TGCGCCAGCAGGAGGGAGGGCTTGAACACTGAAGCTTTCTTT. It translates to CASRREGLNTEAFF.

This chain links TRBV18 with TRBJ2-5; possible D gene TRBD1, 5 bases. The V and J ends lost 3 bases and 4 bases respectively, with 9 bases between them. The CDR3 loop spans 13 amino acids. Germline CDR1 KGHSH, CDR2 LQKENI. This CDR3 is CASSPRQGETQYF. The CDR3 DNA reads TGTGCCAGCTCACCGCGCCAGGGAGAGACCCAGTACTTC.

The rearrangement joins TRBV11-1 to TRBJ2-1; D call uncertain. Germline assignment: CDR1 SGHAT and CDR2 FQDESV (reference sequence). This CDR3 has 12 amino acids. The ends were cut back, 5 bases at V and 9 bases at J, with 11 bases in the middle. CDR3 nucleotides: TGTGCCAGCAGCGCCCCCCCGGGTGAGCAGTTCTTC. Its translation is CASSAPPGEQFF.

The chain is built from TRBV15 and TRBJ1-6, with D tentatively TRBD1 (5 bases). Trimming removed 5 bases from V and 8 bases from J, with 10 bases in between. CDR1 is LNHNV, CDR2 YYDKDF, per germline (reference sequence). The CDR3 is made up of 13 amino acids. The DNA of the CDR3 is TGTGCCACCAGCCTATCGGGGGATTCACCCCTCCACTTT. It yields the protein CATSLSGDSPLHF.

The chain employs TRBV10-3 and TRBJ2-5; D perhaps matches TRBD2 (6 bases). This CDR3 comprises 14 residues. Germline loops: CDR1 ENHRY, CDR2 SYGVKD. V dropped 0 bases and J dropped 3 bases, with 8 bases sitting between them. CDR3 amino acids: CAISESTGEETQYF. As DNA, the CDR3 is TGTGCCATCAGTGAGTCTACGGGGGAAGAGACCCAGTACTTC.

The V call is TRBV2, the J call TRBJ2-5; possible D gene TRBD1, 6 bases. The CDR3 sequence is 15 residues long. Germline V gene sequence: CDR1 SNHLY, CDR2 FYNNEI. V lost 6 bases and J lost 4, with 18 bases in between. For the CDR3, the DNA is TGTGCCAGCAGGACCCGAAGGACAGCCCCAGAGACCCAGTACTTC. Residues: CASRTRRTAPETQYF.

The genes are TRBV7-2 and TRBJ2-3, with 7 positions matching TRBD1. J gave up 4 bases and V 6 bases, and 10 bases lay outside the gene matches. Germline V gene lookup returns CDR1 SGHTA and CDR2 FQGNSA. This CDR3 has 15 residues. CDR3 bases: TGTGCCAGCAGTTGGGACAGCTTGTCGTCAGATACGCAGTATTTT. Protein sequence: CASSWDSLSSDTQYF.

This chain links TRBV2 with TRBJ2-1; TRBD2 matches 9 bases. CDR1 and CDR2 (germline): SNHLY, FYNNEI. This CDR3 is 15 amino acids long. J was trimmed by 9 bases and V by 6 bases; bases with no gene match: 12. CDR3 residues: CASSAGGPLFGEQFF. The CDR3 nucleotides are TGTGCCAGCAGCGCGGGAGGGCCCCTCTTCGGTGAGCAGTTCTTC.

This clone was recorded only once. V usage is TRBV6-6 and J usage is TRBJ1-1; no clear D. The CDR3 contains 16 residues. CDR1 and CDR2 from the germline V gene are MNHNY and SVGAGI (reference sequence). Trimming stripped 2 bases from V and 5 bases from J, with 18 bases between. The CDR3 DNA reads TGTGCCAGCAGTTACCTCCCCTACCTGTCCGGGACTGAAGCTTTCTTT. Protein product: CASSYLPYLSGTEAFF.

The V call is TRBV5-1, the J call TRBJ2-3; the match to TRBD2 covers 7 bases. Germline V gives CDR1 SGHRS, CDR2 YFSETQ. The CDR3 has 15 amino acids. V was clipped by 3 bases and J by 4 bases; unmatched bases: 8. CDR3 region: CASSSQTSSADTQYF. Written as DNA, the CDR3 is TGCGCCAGCAGCTCCCAGACTAGCAGCGCAGATACGCAGTATTTT.

The chain links TRBV5-1 to TRBJ2-1, with D possibly TRBD1 on 6 matching bases. CDR1 and CDR2 from the germline V gene are SGHRS and YFSETQ. The length of the CDR3 is 12 residues. Deletions cut 4 bases from V and 6 bases from J, with 8 bases between. The CDR3 DNA is TGCGCCAGCAGCCCACAGGGCAATGAGCAGTTCTTC. It encodes CASSPQGNEQFF.

This clone was found once. J is TRBJ2-5 and V is TRBV5-4; D remains ambiguous. The CDR3 loop spans 15 amino acids. Trimming took off 0 bases at V and 1 base at J, with 10 bases between the two ends. Germline V gene lookup returns CDR1 SGHNT and CDR2 YYREEE (reference sequence). CDR3 DNA: TGTGCCAGCAGCTTGGCCCCGCAGGTCCAAGAGACCCAGTACTTC. Encoded protein: CASSLAPQVQETQYF.

V and J are TRBV10-3 and TRBJ1-1, with D possibly TRBD1 on 6 matching bases. The CDR3 covers 14 residues. With 6 bases removed from V and 1 base from J, the gap between germline ends came to 12 bases. Germline loops: CDR1 ENHRY, CDR2 SYGVKD. The CDR3 loop reads CAIRLDSTNTEAFF. CDR3 in DNA: TGTGCCATCAGATTGGACAGCACGAACACTGAAGCTTTCTTT.

The J gene is TRBJ2-7, the V gene TRBV6-6; tentatively, D is TRBD1 (6 bases). V was clipped by 6 bases and J by 7 bases, with 16 bases between them. The CDR3 sequence is 13 residues long. The V gene's germline CDR1 is MNHNY and CDR2 SVGAGI (reference sequence). The CDR3 reads CASRVTGLGEQYF. The CDR3 DNA reads TGTGCCAGCAGGGTAACAGGGCTGGGGGAGCAGTACTTC.

The V gene is TRBV3-1 (or the pseudogene TRBV3-2), the J gene TRBJ1-2; D is uncertain. The V end was cut by 4 bases, the J end by 2 bases, with 8 bases between. The CDR3 is 13 residues long. Germline loops: CDR1 LGHDT, CDR2 YNNKEL (reference sequence). CDR3 sequence: CASSLQINYGYTF. The CDR3 coding sequence is TGTGCCAGCAGCCTCCAAATAAACTATGGCTACACCTTC.

The gene calls are TRBV6-2 or TRBV6-3 and TRBJ2-7; 7 positions agree with TRBD2. The CDR3 consists of 15 residues. The J segment lost 2 bases and the V segment lost 3 bases, leaving 7 bases of the junction unmatched. Germline V gene sequence: CDR1 MNHEY, CDR2 SVGEGT. The CDR3 DNA reads TGTGCCAGCAGTTATTCCGGGAGGACCGCCTACGAGCAGTACTTC. Residues: CASSYSGRTAYEQYF.

This clone was picked up one time. This chain links TRBV6-5 with TRBJ2-1; D gene uncertain. Trimming took 0 bases from V and 7 from J, leaving 7 bases between them. CDR1 and CDR2 (germline): MNHEY, SVGAGI. The CDR3 runs 13 residues. The CDR3 sequence is CASSYSLLNEQFF. The CDR3 nucleotides read TGTGCCAGCAGTTACTCCCTACTAAATGAGCAGTTCTTC.

The chain employs TRBV7-8 and TRBJ1-6, with 8 bases aligning to TRBD1. From germline, CDR1 is SGHVS and CDR2 FQNEAQ. V lost 4 bases, J lost 10 bases, and 6 bases stayed unmatched. This CDR3 is built from 14 residues. For the CDR3, the DNA is TGTGCCAGCAGCTATGACAGGGGTCGATCACCCCTCCACTTT. This sequence encodes CASSYDRGRSPLHF.

This chain connects TRBV11-3 to TRBJ2-1; D is possibly TRBD1 (5 bases). V was cut by 3 bases and J by 0 bases, with 12 bases left in between. CDR3 length: 16 amino acids. Germline V gene lookup returns CDR1 SGHNT and CDR2 YENEEA. The CDR3 sequence: CASSLGRTSSYNEQFF. Written as DNA, the CDR3 is TGTGCCAGCAGCTTGGGTCGGACAAGCTCCTACAATGAGCAGTTCTTC.

The CDR3 DNA is TGTGCCTGGAGTTTAACAGGGGTAGCTTTCTTT. It codes for CAWSLTGVAFF. The chain combines TRBV30 with TRBJ1-1; TRBD1 matches at 7 bases. This CDR3 has 11 amino acids. Trimming removed 2 bases from V and 10 bases from J; junction bases left unmatched: 4. Germline-derived CDR1 and CDR2 are GTSNPN and SVGIG (reference sequence). Supplemented by reference TRBV30 and TRBJ1-1, the full variable domain reads SQTIHQWPATLVQPVGSPLSLECTVEGTSNPNLYWYRQAAGRGLQLLFYSVGIGQISSEVPQNLSASRPQDRQFILSSKKLLLSDSGFYLCAWSLTGVAFFGQGTRLTVV.

The chain couples TRBV28 to TRBJ2-7; D is unclear. CDR1 and CDR2 from the germline V gene are MDHEN and SYDVKM. CDR3 length equals 14 residues. With 7 bases removed from V and 0 bases from J, the gap between germline ends came to 13 bases. The CDR3 DNA reads TGTGCCAGCACATTAGCCGGATTCTCCTACGAGCAGTACTTC. It yields the protein CASTLAGFSYEQYF.

V gene TRBV7-2 combines with J gene TRBJ2-1, with D possibly TRBD2 on 5 matching bases. The CDR3 is 15 amino acids. The germline gives CDR1 SGHTA, CDR2 FQGNSA. Trimming took off 2 bases at V and 4 bases at J, with 12 bases between the two ends. The CDR3 region is CASSLWRTGYNEQFF. DNA for the CDR3: TGTGCCAGCAGCTTATGGAGGACGGGTTACAATGAGCAGTTCTTC.

The gene calls are TRBV5-1 and TRBJ2-5, with D tentatively TRBD2 (5 bases). The V gene lost 4 bases and the J gene lost 2 bases, with 12 bases spanning the gap. Germline CDR1 SGHRS, CDR2 YFSETQ. The CDR3 loop spans 14 amino acids. Here the CDR3 reads CASSLGLLQETQYF. As DNA, the CDR3 is TGCGCCAGCAGCCTCGGACTCCTTCAAGAGACCCAGTACTTC.

The rearrangement joins TRBV11-3 to TRBJ1-2; D not resolved. This CDR3 is built from 15 residues. Per germline, CDR1 SGHNT and CDR2 YENEEA. V gave up 5 bases and J gave up 3 bases, with 16 bases separating them. CDR3 region: CASSQTVRDHYGYTF. As DNA, the CDR3 is TGTGCCAGCAGCCAAACGGTGAGGGATCACTATGGCTACACCTTC.